The 28 T cell receptor beta chains below all came from one sample that was sequenced in a study of cytomegalovirus exposure and HLA in healthy donors. The primer mix had 60 Vbeta and 13 Jbeta primers. Using immunoSEQ multiplex PCR, the repertoire was profiled, and TCRdb retains in-frame clones only, with some absent. This sample carries 150,000 to 160,000 clones, roughly three quarters of them seen once, and the ten largest clones take about 13%. The specimen sequenced was PBMCs. These receptors were taken from a man between 25 and 39 years old in good health and CMV-seropositive.

This clone was found a few times. The chain combines TRBV14 with TRBJ2-5; 12 nucleotides match TRBD2. The assigned J gene may be wrong: the sequence end matches TRBJ2-7 better. CDR3 length: 15 residues. CDR1 and CDR2 (germline): SGHDN, FVKESK. The CDR3 sequence is CASSPRTSGTTEQYF. The CDR3 coding sequence is TGTGCCAGCAGCCCACGGACTAGCGGGACTACCGAGCAGTACTTC.

V usage is TRBV11-3 and J usage is TRBJ2-7; 10 bases match TRBD2. The length of the CDR3 is 15 residues. CDR1 and CDR2 (germline): SGHNT, YENEEA. V shed 3 bases and J 5 bases; nucleotides not matched to a gene: 7. CDR3 residues: CASSFTSGTEDEQYF. CDR3 nucleotide sequence: TGTGCCAGCAGCTTTACTAGCGGGACTGAGGACGAGCAGTACTTC.

This clone was detected a few times. The genes are TRBV4-2 and TRBJ2-7; possibly TRBD2 for D (6 bases). Between the trimmed V and J ends, which lost 1 base and 2 bases, there was a span of 12 bases. This CDR3 is 15 amino acids long. In germline, CDR1 is LGHNA, CDR2 YNFKEQ. CDR3 protein: CASSQVGGTAYEQYF. CDR3 in DNA: TGTGCCAGCAGCCAAGTTGGCGGGACGGCCTACGAGCAGTACTTC.

This clone was observed a handful of times. The rearrangement joins TRBV27 to TRBJ1-1, with TRBD1 identical over 9 bases. CDR3 length equals 16 residues. Trimming removed 2 bases from V and 4 bases from J; junction bases left unmatched: 8. Germline V gene sequence: CDR1 MNHEY, CDR2 SMNVEV (reference sequence). The CDR3 region has the DNA TGTGCCAGCAGTTTAGAACCGACAGGGGGGAGCACTGAAGCTTTCTTT. It yields the protein CASSLEPTGGSTEAFF.

The chain uses TRBV4-1 and TRBJ2-2, with 9 nucleotides matching TRBD1. The CDR3 spans 15 residues. The V and J ends lost 4 bases and 4 bases, in that order; junction bases with no gene match: 4. Looked up from germline, CDR1 is MGHRA and CDR2 is YSYEKL. The DNA of the CDR3 is TGCGCCAGCAGCCCAGGGACAGGGTCCACCGGGGAGCTGTTTTTT. This codes for CASSPGTGSTGELFF.

The rearrangement links TRBV2 to TRBJ1-5; D is uncertain. The CDR3 length is 15 residues. Germline values: CDR1 SNHLY, CDR2 FYNNEI. The ends were cut back, 4 bases at V and 4 bases at J, with 14 bases in the middle. CDR3 DNA sequence: TGTGCCAGCAGTGGAGTGACGGGTGGTAATCAGCCCCAGCATTTT. Encoded protein: CASSGVTGGNQPQHF.

This chain joins TRBV28 and TRBJ2-3, with D perhaps matching TRBD2 (5 bases). Germline V gene sequence: CDR1 MDHEN, CDR2 SYDVKM. The CDR3 consists of 16 residues. V was pared by 4 bases and J by 5 bases, with 19 bases between. As DNA, the CDR3 is TGTGCCAGCAGTTCTCCCTCGGGTCCCGCGGGAGATACGCAGTATTTT. This gives the protein CASSSPSGPAGDTQYF.

CDR3 in amino acids: CSVEEGRWTPNTEAFF. The CDR3, as DNA: TGCAGCGTTGAAGAAGGGAGGTGGACGCCGAACACTGAAGCTTTCTTT. The chain combines TRBV29-1 with TRBJ1-1; no reliable D call. Trimming pared 0 bases from V and 1 base from J, leaving 15 bases between. Germline V gives CDR1 SQVTM, CDR2 ANQGSEA. The CDR3 is made up of 16 amino acids. The full variable domain, with the rest looked up from reference TRBV29-1 and TRBJ1-1, is SAVISQKPSRDICQRGTSLTIQCQVDSQVTMMFWYRQQPGQSLTLIATANQGSEATYESGFVIDKFPISRPNLTFSTLTVSNMSPEDSSIYLCSVEEGRWTPNTEAFFGQGTRLTVV.

The chain recombines TRBV19 with TRBJ1-1, with 8 bases aligning to TRBD1. From germline, CDR1 is LNHDA and CDR2 SQIVND (reference sequence). This CDR3 comprises 16 residues. With V trimmed by 4 bases and J by 2 bases, 9 bases remained unmatched. This CDR3 reads CASSTRTGRGNTEAFF. The CDR3 nucleotides read TGTGCCAGTAGTACAAGGACAGGGAGGGGAAACACTGAAGCTTTCTTT.

The CDR3 sequence: CASSLMGISGLAADTQYF. CDR3 sequence (DNA): TGTGCCAGCAGCTTAATGGGTATAAGCGGACTCGCGGCAGATACGCAGTATTTT. The chain links TRBV7-3 to TRBJ2-3; a weak D match, TRBD2 (5 bases). Trimming cost V 1 base and J 4 bases, with 21 bases left between them. The CDR3 runs 18 residues. Germline V gene lookup returns CDR1 SGHTA and CDR2 FQGTGA.

This clone was found once. V usage is TRBV7-9 and J usage is TRBJ2-7, with 7 bases fitting TRBD1. There are 15 residues in the CDR3. Trimming at V came to 5 bases and at J to 6 bases, leaving 13 bases not matched to a gene. CDR1 SEHNR and CDR2 FQNEAQ come from the germline V gene (reference sequence). CDR3 in DNA: TGTGCCAGCAGCGATCCCTTGACAGGGTTAATCGAGCAGTACTTC. Protein sequence: CASSDPLTGLIEQYF. Variable domain in full (rest from reference TRBV7-9 and TRBJ2-7): DTGVSQNPRHKITKRGQNVTFRCDPISEHNRLYWYRQTLGQGPEFLTYFQNEAQLEKSRLLSDRFSAERPKGSFSTLEIQRTEQGDSAMYLCASSDPLTGLIEQYFGPGTRLTVT.

The chain employs TRBV10-3 and TRBJ1-2; the D is unclear. This CDR3 spans 12 amino acids. CDR1 is ENHRY, CDR2 SYGVKD, per germline. The V end was cut by 9 bases, the J end by 7 bases, with 15 bases between. CDR3 sequence (DNA): TGTGCCATAGCCGGGATGACAACTGGCTACACCTTC. It specifies CAIAGMTTGYTF.

V and J are TRBV5-6 and TRBJ1-1, with TRBD1 matching 8 bases. The CDR3 covers 12 residues. Trimming cost V 6 bases and J 5 bases; bases outside gene matches: 3. Germline CDR1 is SGHDT and CDR2 is YYEEEE. CDR3 region: CASTRGRTEAFF. CDR3 nucleotides: TGTGCCAGCACCAGGGGGCGGACTGAAGCTTTCTTT.

This clone was counted between two and nine times. This chain connects TRBV7-9 to TRBJ2-7, with 9 bases fitting TRBD1. V shed 4 bases, J shed 2 bases, and the junction held 9 bases outside the gene matches. Germline CDR1 is SEHNR and CDR2 is FQNEAQ (reference sequence). This CDR3 has 16 amino acids. CDR3 loop: CASSSADRGEAYEQYF. The CDR3, as DNA: TGTGCCAGCAGCTCCGCGGACAGGGGAGAGGCCTACGAGCAGTACTTC. Full variable domain (rest looked up from reference TRBV7-9 and TRBJ2-7): DTGVSQNPRHKITKRGQNVTFRCDPISEHNRLYWYRQTLGQGPEFLTYFQNEAQLEKSRLLSDRFSAERPKGSFSTLEIQRTEQGDSAMYLCASSSADRGEAYEQYFGPGTRLTVT.

The chain recombines TRBV10-2 with TRBJ1-5, with D maybe TRBD1 (5 bases). Germline-derived CDR1 and CDR2 are WSHSY and SAAADI. V lost 6 bases, J lost 4 bases, and 13 bases lay in between. CDR3 length: 14 amino acids. CDR3 residues: CASRSDSKNQPQHF. The DNA for the CDR3 is TGCGCCAGCAGATCCGACAGCAAAAATCAGCCCCAGCATTTT.

The chain has TRBV19 and TRBJ2-3; 11 nucleotides line up with TRBD2. Per germline, CDR1 LNHDA and CDR2 SQIVND (reference sequence). V lost 3 bases, J lost 4 bases, and 9 bases stayed unmatched. The CDR3 covers 17 residues. Here the CDR3 DNA reads TGTGCCAGTAGTATCCGCCCTACTAGCGGGAGATCAGATACGCAGTATTTT. Translated: CASSIRPTSGRSDTQYF.

The V call is TRBV7-8, the J call TRBJ1-1; 8 bases fit TRBD1. The CDR3 extends over 13 amino acids. J lost 4 bases, V lost 3 bases, and 1 base had no gene match. Germline CDR1 and CDR2: SGHVS and FQNEAQ. The chain's CDR3 is CASSFGQGTEAFF. CDR3 DNA sequence: TGTGCCAGCAGCTTTGGACAGGGCACTGAAGCTTTCTTT.

With respect to this clone: An end of the junction differs from the germline gene, which may be a read error. V usage is TRBV7-9 and J usage is TRBJ2-6, with D tentatively TRBD1 (6 bases). There are 19 residues in the CDR3. The V gene's germline CDR1 is SEHNR and CDR2 FQNEAQ (reference sequence). The DNA of the CDR3 is TGTTCCAGCAGCATATCCCGGGACACCCTGATCTCCGGGGCCAACGTCCTGACTTTC. Residues: CSSSISRDTLISGANVLTF.

Here the CDR3 DNA reads TGTGCCAGTAGGAGACTAGCGGGAAACGCCGGGGAGCTGTTTTTT. This codes for CASRRLAGNAGELFF. J is TRBJ2-2 and V is TRBV19, with 11 bases matching TRBD2. This CDR3 has 15 residues. Germline values: CDR1 LNHDA, CDR2 SQIVND (reference sequence). The trim removed 6 bases at V and 6 bases at J, leaving 6 bases unmatched.

This clone was counted between two and nine times. The chain is built from TRBV4-2 and TRBJ1-2; 7 bases map to TRBD1. The germline V gene has CDR1 LGHNA and CDR2 YNFKEQ. Trimming took 3 bases from V and 4 from J; bases not matched to a gene: 5. CDR3 length: 14 residues. DNA of the CDR3: TGTGCCAGCAGCCATAGTCCAGGGGGCTATGGCTACACCTTC. Its protein product is CASSHSPGGYGYTF.

The rearrangement uses TRBV7-9 and TRBJ2-7, with D uncertain. CDR1 and CDR2 (germline): SEHNR, FQNEAQ (reference sequence). Trimming removed 6 bases at V and 2 bases at J, with 5 bases between. CDR3 length equals 11 residues. The CDR3 sequence is CASSHTYEQYF. The CDR3 DNA is TGTGCCAGCAGTCACACCTACGAGCAGTACTTC.

This chain uses TRBV11-2 with TRBJ2-5; possibly TRBD1 for D (5 bases). Germline CDR1 reads SGHAT; CDR2 reads FQNNGV. The V end lost 5 bases, the J end lost 1 base, and 8 bases lay between the germline ends. This CDR3 has 13 amino acids. CDR3 nucleotide sequence: TGTGCCAGCAGCCAGGGCCTCCAAGAGACCCAGTACTTC. Translation gives CASSQGLQETQYF.

The V gene is TRBV27, the J gene TRBJ2-3; D is undetermined. Germline V gives CDR1 MNHEY, CDR2 SMNVEV (reference sequence). V dropped 0 bases and J dropped 3 bases, with 10 bases sitting between them. The CDR3 consists of 15 residues. The CDR3: CASSLSGPATDTQYF. In DNA form, the CDR3 reads TGTGCCAGCAGTTTATCGGGTCCAGCGACAGATACGCAGTATTTT.

The chain couples TRBV7-9 to TRBJ2-3; a weak D match, TRBD2 (6 bases). The germline V gene encodes CDR1 SEHNR and CDR2 FQNEAQ (reference sequence). The CDR3 length is 14 residues. Trimming shortened V by 1 base and J by 2 bases, and 7 bases separated the two germline ends. The CDR3 DNA is TGTGCCAGCAGCTTAGTAGCGGACACAGATACGCAGTATTTT. Translation gives CASSLVADTDTQYF.

This clone was recorded at least ten times. V and J are TRBV11-1 and TRBJ2-7; no clear D. This CDR3 is built from 14 residues. The germline V gene encodes CDR1 SGHAT and CDR2 FQDESV (reference sequence). The germline V and J ends were trimmed by 3 bases and 1 base, with 10 bases remaining between them. CDR3 nucleotides: TGTGCCAGCAGCTTTTCAGTTGGTTCCTACGAGCAGTACTTC. Its translation is CASSFSVGSYEQYF.

This chain links TRBV15 with TRBJ1-2, with 7 bases identical to TRBD1. Germline assignment: CDR1 LNHNV and CDR2 YYDKDF (reference sequence). The V gene end was trimmed by 2 bases and the J gene end by 5 bases; junction bases not matched to a gene: 8. This CDR3 has 15 residues. The CDR3 reads CATSRTGTATYGYTF. The CDR3 DNA is TGTGCCACCAGCAGAACCGGGACAGCAACTTATGGCTACACCTTC.

The rearrangement uses TRBV19 and TRBJ2-2; no clear D gene. Between the trimmed V and J ends, which lost 6 bases and 5 bases, there was a span of 10 bases. Germline V gives CDR1 LNHDA, CDR2 SQIVND (reference sequence). This CDR3 has 13 residues. For the CDR3, the DNA is TGTGCCAGTAGCTATCGGGTGACCGGGGAGCTGTTTTTT. Protein product: CASSYRVTGELFF. The full variable domain, in which reference TRBV19 and TRBJ2-2 provide the parts outside the CDR3, is DGGITQSPKYLFRKEGQNVTLSCEQNLNHDAMYWYRQDPGQGLRLIYYSQIVNDFQKGDIAEGYSVSREKKESFPLTVTSAQKNPTAFYLCASSYRVTGELFFGEGSRLTVL.

The chain uses TRBV28 and TRBJ2-1; D may be TRBD2 (6 bases). V lost 6 bases to trimming and J lost 0 bases, with 15 bases between them. The CDR3 runs 16 residues. Germline CDR1 and CDR2: MDHEN and SYDVKM. Here the CDR3 DNA reads TGTGCCAGCAGCTCGGGCGGGGATAACTCCTACAATGAGCAGTTCTTC. Translation: CASSSGGDNSYNEQFF.